This TCR beta chain was sequenced in a study of T cell responses to AZD1222 COVID-19 vaccine. Study results and caveats: Across the whole spike, CD4 TCRs peaked at regions 160-218 and 743-854. Donor demographics were predominantly white British with a female majority; clonal diversity may be underestimated. Scientists sampled the repertoires only once the peak T cell response had passed.

TCRdb keeps only in-frame clones here, not all; method: immunoSEQ multiplex PCR. The sample records more than 150,000 clones, roughly 92% being singletons. Notes on this clone: Its target is not known.

Second-dose schedules of about 4 or about 12 weeks were combined. Looked up from germline, CDR1 is MGHRA and CDR2 is YSYEKL. V lost 1 base and J lost 10, with 14 bases in between. The length of the CDR3 is 14 residues. The chain has TRBV4-1 and TRBJ2-1, with D possibly being TRBD2 (5 bases). The sequence was obtained from an adult who received the AZD1222 COVID-19 vaccine. Sample: peripheral blood, taken 28 days after the second AZD1222 dose. The CDR3 DNA sequence: TGCGCCAGCAGCCAAGGGTTACTAGGGCGGGAGCAGTTCTTC. This translates into CASSQGLLGREQFF.